These 27 T cell receptor beta chains originate from one sample sequenced in a study of OX40 agonist ivuxolimab in advanced cancers. Clones were read by immunoSEQ multiplex PCR, and TCRdb kept only the in-frame ones, dropping some. The table shows around 67,000 clones, with approximately 90% occurring only once. The sequences come from CD4+ or CD8+ T cells sorted from blood, collected in a trial of the OX40 agonist ivuxolimab. The receptor source for this set is an adult with an advanced solid tumor such as melanoma, head and neck, liver or kidney cancer.

V and J are TRBV25-1 and TRBJ2-2; D not certain. The CDR3 covers 14 residues. V was pared by 2 bases and J by 4 bases, with 8 bases between. From germline, CDR1 is MGHDK and CDR2 SYGVNS. This CDR3 reads CASSEGLFTGELFF. In DNA, the CDR3 is TGTGCCAGCAGTGAAGGGCTTTTCACCGGGGAGCTGTTTTTT.

This sequence joins TRBV11-3 and TRBJ2-7; no definite D call. There are 13 residues in the CDR3. V was clipped by 8 bases and J by 2 bases, with 13 bases between them. Germline CDR1 reads SGHNT; CDR2 reads YENEEA. The CDR3: CASGGIGAYEQYF. The CDR3, as DNA: TGTGCCAGCGGTGGGATTGGGGCCTACGAGCAGTACTTC.

The V and J genes are TRBV11-1 and TRBJ2-2; D is unclear. Per the germline V gene, CDR1 is SGHAT and CDR2 is FQDESV (reference sequence). The CDR3 consists of 15 residues. V dropped 1 base and J dropped 3 bases, with 9 bases sitting between them. CDR3: CASSLGQADTGELFF. In DNA form, the CDR3 reads TGTGCCAGCAGCTTAGGTCAGGCGGACACCGGGGAGCTGTTTTTT. The variable domain in full, completed from reference TRBV11-1 and TRBJ2-2, reads EAEVAQSPRYKITEKSQAVAFWCDPISGHATLYWYRQILGQGPELLVQFQDESVVDDSQLPKDRFSAERLKGVDSTLKIQPAELGDSAMYLCASSLGQADTGELFFGEGSRLTVL.

V gene TRBV25-1 combines with J gene TRBJ2-3; D is possibly TRBD2 (5 bases). The CDR3 runs 15 residues. Germline V CDR1 and CDR2: MGHDK, SYGVNS. Trimming left V 3 bases short and J 2 bases short, with 12 bases between. The CDR3 nucleotides are TGTGCCAGCAGTGACTTGGCGGGTAACACAGATACGCAGTATTTT. Its translation: CASSDLAGNTDTQYF.

The genes are TRBV29-1 and TRBJ2-7; 10 positions match TRBD1. The CDR3 extends over 14 amino acids. Germline CDR1 is SQVTM and CDR2 is ANQGSEA. Trimming took 5 bases from V and 3 from J; bases not matched to a gene: 7. The DNA for the CDR3 is TGCAGCGTTCGTACCGGGACAGGGGTCTACGAGCAGTACTTC. Protein sequence: CSVRTGTGVYEQYF.

The rearrangement joins TRBV13 to TRBJ2-7; TRBD1 aligns across 9 bases. After removal of 3 bases from V and 3 bases from J, the junction contained 6 bases not matched to a gene. This CDR3 has 15 residues. Germline V CDR1 and CDR2: PRHDT, FYEKMQ (reference sequence). The CDR3 spells CASSFGTGLIYEQYF. The CDR3, as DNA: TGTGCCAGCAGCTTCGGGACAGGGTTAATCTACGAGCAGTACTTC.

J is TRBJ2-7 and V is TRBV18; TRBD1 aligns across 8 bases. Germline loops: CDR1 KGHSH, CDR2 LQKENI. V was clipped by 4 bases and J by 5 bases; unmatched bases: 7. This CDR3 spans 14 amino acids. In nucleotides, the CDR3 is TGTGCCAGCTCACGCACAGGGGGTCTCCACGAGCAGTACTTC. It translates to CASSRTGGLHEQYF.

The V and J genes are TRBV7-2 and TRBJ2-3, with D tentatively TRBD1 (6 bases). The germline CDR1 and CDR2 sequences are SGHTA and FQGNSA. CDR3 length equals 15 residues. The V end was cut by 1 base, the J end by 2 bases, with 10 bases between. As DNA, the CDR3 is TGTGCCAGCAGCTTAGGGGGGCCCCACACAGATACGCAGTATTTT. This sequence encodes CASSLGGPHTDTQYF.

The CDR3 nucleotides read TGTGCCAGCAGTCATATGAATTCACCCCTCCACTTT. The encoded protein is CASSHMNSPLHF. The rearrangement joins TRBV28 to TRBJ1-6; D call uncertain. From germline, CDR1 is MDHEN and CDR2 SYDVKM. This CDR3 has 12 amino acids. V lost 5 bases and J lost 7, with 6 bases in between.

CDR3 sequence: CSVEDTAGNTEAFF. The CDR3 DNA reads TGCAGCGTTGAAGATACGGCGGGGAACACTGAAGCTTTCTTT. The chain combines TRBV29-1 with TRBJ1-1; no definite D call. V lost 0 bases, J lost 1 base, and 9 bases lay in between. CDR1 SQVTM and CDR2 ANQGSEA come from the germline V gene. CDR3 length: 14 amino acids.

A remark on this clone: One end of the junction fails to match germline, which may point to a read error. V usage is TRBV7-7 and J usage is TRBJ2-3; D is unclear. The CDR3 extends over 15 amino acids. Germline V gene sequence: CDR1 SSHAT, CDR2 FNYEAQ (reference sequence). The CDR3 DNA sequence: TGTGCTAGCAGCTTATCAGGACGGAGCACAGATACGCAGTATTTT. Its translation is CASSLSGRSTDTQYF.

The chain couples TRBV6-5 to TRBJ2-1; D gene ambiguous. The length of the CDR3 is 12 residues. Trimming left V 0 bases short and J 12 bases short, with 9 bases between. The germline gives CDR1 MNHEY, CDR2 SVGAGI. CDR3: CASSYSRGVQFF. For the CDR3, the DNA is TGTGCCAGCAGTTACTCGAGAGGTGTGCAGTTCTTC.

This chain joins TRBV5-1 and TRBJ2-2; tentative D call: TRBD1 (6 bases). V lost 3 bases, J lost 1 base, and 10 bases lay in between. CDR3 length: 15 residues. In germline, CDR1 is SGHRS, CDR2 YFSETQ. The CDR3 nucleotides read TGCGCCAGCAGCTCGCCGGGACAGAACACCGGGGAGCTGTTTTTT. It specifies CASSSPGQNTGELFF.

The chain is built from TRBV23-1 and TRBJ2-1; 10 bases map to TRBD2. TRBV23-1 is annotated as an ORF whose role is uncertain. There are 14 residues in the CDR3. The ends lost 10 bases at V and 7 bases at J; junction bases unmatched: 10. The CDR3 sequence is CATLTSGVSNEQFF. In DNA form, the CDR3 reads TGCGCCACCCTAACTAGCGGGGTTTCAAATGAGCAGTTCTTC.

This clone was seen a handful of times. Compared with germline, one end of the junction differs, possibly owing to a read error. This chain uses TRBV6-6 with TRBJ2-7, with 7 bases fitting TRBD1. The CDR3 covers 12 residues. CDR1 and CDR2 from the germline V gene are MNHNY and SVGAGI (reference sequence). The CDR3 region has the DNA TGTGCCAGCAGTACAGGACAGGAGCCGTTGGACTTC. Amino acids: CASSTGQEPLDF.

This chain uses TRBV7-9 with TRBJ2-3; a possible D gene is TRBD2 (5 bases). V was clipped by 5 bases and J by 1 base, with 7 bases between them. Germline CDR1 SEHNR, CDR2 FQNEAQ (reference sequence). This CDR3 spans 13 amino acids. The CDR3 DNA follows: TGTGCCAGCAGCGGGAGACGCACAGATACGCAGTATTTT. Amino acids: CASSGRRTDTQYF.

The rearrangement links TRBV5-1 to TRBJ1-6, with a possible D match to TRBD1 (5 bases). V was pared by 0 bases and J by 7 bases, with 11 bases between. This CDR3 contains 15 residues. Germline CDR1 reads SGHRS; CDR2 reads YFSETQ. The CDR3: CASSLGPRDNSPLHF. The CDR3 DNA is TGCGCCAGCAGCTTGGGCCCCAGGGACAATTCACCCCTCCACTTT.

V usage is TRBV15 and J usage is TRBJ2-1, with TRBD2 matching over 7 bases. The CDR3 loop spans 15 amino acids. The junction had 4 bases not matched to a gene; V was cut back by 1 base and J by 4 bases. The germline V gene has CDR1 LNHNV and CDR2 YYDKDF (reference sequence). The CDR3 loop reads CATSRGNSGYNEQFF. The DNA for the CDR3 is TGTGCCACCAGCAGAGGGAATAGCGGGTACAATGAGCAGTTCTTC.

This clone was found once. This sequence joins TRBV2 and TRBJ2-5; D possibly uses TRBD1 or TRBD2 (6 bases each). V lost 6 bases and J lost 13, with 24 bases in between. Germline assignment: CDR1 SNHLY and CDR2 FYNNEI. The CDR3 spans 14 residues. CDR3: CASRKGGLGQGPYF. CDR3 in DNA: TGTGCCAGCAGGAAGGGGGGTTTAGGGCAGGGCCCGTACTTC.

This clone was seen a single time. V is TRBV4-2 and J is TRBJ2-3; 10 nucleotides line up with TRBD2. The CDR3 is 15 residues long. Trimming cost V 3 bases and J 3 bases; bases outside gene matches: 3. In germline, CDR1 is LGHNA, CDR2 YNFKEQ. CDR3 sequence (DNA): TGTGCCAGCAGCCAGGATAGCGGGGGGACAGATACGCAGTATTTT. Translation gives CASSQDSGGTDTQYF.

This clone was recorded once. This sequence joins TRBV18 and TRBJ2-7, with 9 bases matching TRBD1. V was clipped by 5 bases and J by 4 bases; unmatched bases: 12. The CDR3 has 16 amino acids. Germline V gene sequence: CDR1 KGHSH, CDR2 LQKENI. The CDR3 spells CASSTGTGRGGYEQYF. The CDR3 nucleotides read TGTGCCAGCTCAACCGGGACAGGGCGAGGAGGGTACGAGCAGTACTTC. Supplemented by reference TRBV18 and TRBJ2-7, the full variable domain reads NAGVMQNPRHLVRRRGQEARLRCSPMKGHSHVYWYRQLPEEGLKFMVYLQKENIIDESGMPKERFSAEFPKEGPSILRIQQVVRGDSAAYFCASSTGTGRGGYEQYFGPGTRLTVT.

The CDR3 DNA follows: TGTGCCAGTAGTGCCGTCAGGGTTGTTGGAAACACCATATATTTT. Translation: CASSAVRVVGNTIYF. The chain joins TRBV19 to TRBJ1-3; TRBD1 might be the D (5 bases). This CDR3 contains 15 residues. Germline-derived CDR1 and CDR2 are LNHDA and SQIVND (reference sequence). V lost 5 bases to trimming and J lost 3 bases, with 14 bases between them.

CDR3 DNA sequence: TGCGCCAGCAGTCAATTGCTCACCCCCGGCATGGGCAGGAGTTATCAGCCCCAGCATTTT. Translated, it gives CASSQLLTPGMGRSYQPQHF. V is TRBV23-1 and J is TRBJ1-5; D unresolved. TRBV23-1 is an ORF, and what it does is uncertain. V dropped 1 base and J dropped 5 bases, with 27 bases sitting between them. The CDR3 has 20 residues.

The rearrangement uses TRBV9 and TRBJ2-2; TRBD1 aligns across 12 bases. The CDR3 has 16 amino acids. CDR1 is SGDLS and CDR2 is YYNGEE in the germline V gene. J lost 0 bases, V lost 3 bases, and 0 bases had no gene match. The CDR3 DNA reads as TGTGCCAGCAGCGGGGACAGGGGGCCGAACACCGGGGAGCTGTTTTTT. Its protein product is CASSGDRGPNTGELFF.

The CDR3 coding sequence is TGTGCCAGTAGTAAGGGGGCGGGCCTGGGGTCAGATACGCAGTATTTT. This sequence encodes CASSKGAGLGSDTQYF. The V call is TRBV19, the J call TRBJ2-3; 7 bases are shared with TRBD1. V dropped 4 bases and J dropped 4; count of bases not matched to a gene: 11. The CDR3 consists of 16 residues. The germline V gene encodes CDR1 LNHDA and CDR2 SQIVND (reference sequence).

The V call is TRBV7-9, the J call TRBJ2-1; 11 bases match TRBD1. The germline V gene encodes CDR1 SEHNR and CDR2 FQNEAQ (reference sequence). This CDR3 is 15 amino acids long. The trim removed 3 bases at V and 4 bases at J, leaving 2 bases unmatched. CDR3 sequence (DNA): TGTGCCAGCAGCTTGGGACAGGGGGTTTACAATGAGCAGTTCTTC. It codes for CASSLGQGVYNEQFF. The full variable domain, its missing parts supplied by reference TRBV7-9 and TRBJ2-1, is DTGVSQNPRHKITKRGQNVTFRCDPISEHNRLYWYRQTLGQGPEFLTYFQNEAQLEKSRLLSDRFSAERPKGSFSTLEIQRTEQGDSAMYLCASSLGQGVYNEQFFGPGTRLTVL.

This clone came up a few times. In nucleotides, the CDR3 is TGCAGCGTGATGACGGGGGGCACTGAAGCTTTCTTT. The encoded protein is CSVMTGGTEAFF. V usage is TRBV29-1 and J usage is TRBJ1-1; tentatively, D is TRBD1 (5 bases). The CDR3 totals 12 residues. V lost 6 bases to trimming and J lost 4 bases, with 12 bases between them. CDR1 is SQVTM, CDR2 ANQGSEA, per germline.